This TCR beta chain stems from a study of blood T cell repertoires in COVID-19 (dated by TCRdb to 2020 to 2022). About the study as a whole: Collaborator samples came from the United States, Italy and Spain and covered acute and convalescent phases of COVID-19. The material from the prospective study consisted of cDNA or gDNA derived from T cells, B-cell-depleted T cells, or PBMCs. Subjects who had been exposed to COVID-19, were actively infected with it, or had recovered from it provided the deeply sampled blood TCRbeta repertoires that made up the dataset. The repertoires were made available in a free public database intended to serve as a resource for research on the immune response to SARS-CoV-2. The samples were drawn from the first 160 participants of the ongoing ImmuneRACE study and from 1,254 subjects provided by 6 global collaborators. Nearly every sample came with metadata listing a de-identified subject ID, COVID-19 status, age in years and sex. Where HLA class I and class II types were available, the types were taken from metadata supplied by the sample provider, not from assay-based typing. The paper as a whole reports these results and caveats: How much clinical and demographic metadata was included differed by source and by participant, and the metadata was provided uncurated.

Points on this clone: The antigen it binds to is not known. No base quality information exists; no much larger clone differs at one position.

TCRbeta CDR3 regions were amplified from genomic DNA by means of the immunoSEQ Assay, a bias-controlled multiplex PCR. As for the authors' bioinformatics: The number of nucleated cells in each sample was estimated by amplification of reference gene primers within the assay. To quantify the absolute abundance of each unique TCRbeta CDR3 rearrangement, sequence reads were collapsed and filtered. For each sample, productive Simpson clonality was calculated as the square root of Simpson's diversity index across productive rearrangements. TCRdb retrieved this table from immuneACCESS and kept in-frame rearrangements only. Not all clones are present; in checked studies, unresolved V genes account for under half, and no reason is known for the remainder. V and J calls plus clone size are reproduced from that table; the DNA served to infer D and trimming. This sample comprises 60,000 to 85,000 clones, approximately 86% of them detected only once. The ten largest clones represent roughly a sixth of the sample.

Each collaborating institution followed its own protocols to collect whole blood in K2EDTA tubes. Collaborator samples were shipped for TCRbeta analysis as frozen whole blood, isolated PBMCs, or DNA extracted from either sample type. The source material was peripheral blood. The receptor comes from a human donor in a cohort sampled during active COVID-19.

In nucleotides, the sequence is TGCGCCAGCAGCTTGGACGGGAGGGAAAACATTCAGTACTTC. This codes for CASSLDGRENIQYF. The chain joins TRBV5-1 to TRBJ2-4, with 8 bases aligning to TRBD2. Including cysteine and phenylalanine, the CDR3 has 14 amino acids. Here the CDR3 DNA is all that survives: 42 bases in frame from base 1. The germline V end is reduced by 0 bases and the J end by 5 bases; junction bases left unmatched: 1. CDR1 and CDR2 are read off the germline V gene as SGHRS and YFSETQ.